These T cell receptor beta chains were read from a single sample in a study of T-cell reconstitution after alpha-beta-depleted transplantation in children. TCRdb itself ran the PCR reads through MiXCR, one entry per CDR3 protein. Here the sample spans just over 950,000 distinct CDR3 sequences, about 29% being singletons. Sequencing used PBMCs, mostly from graft donor cells, obtained 360 days after TCRalphabeta/CD19-depleted stem cell transplant. The receptor set was obtained from a boy under two years old who had a stem cell transplant for SCID, so the T cells may come from the graft donor. The CDR3 runs from the conserved cysteine through the conserved F or W. Each record gives: CDR3 protein, V gene, CDR3 length.

CDR3 protein: CASSSIRDRVWTETQYF
V gene: TRBV7-9
CDR3 length: 17

CDR3 protein: CASSPFRHLYQETQYF
V gene: TRBV3-1
CDR3 length: 16

CDR3 protein: CASSHDGVPGQGAGEQYF
V gene: TRBV5-1
CDR3 length: 18

CDR3 protein: CASSRDRVNEQYF
V gene: TRBV6-1
CDR3 length: 13

CDR3 protein: CASSLAGTGNEQYF
V gene: TRBV5-1
CDR3 length: 14

CDR3 protein: CASSPRRGALQLYEQYF
V gene: TRBV7-8
CDR3 length: 17

CDR3 protein: CASAGQGRYEQFF
V gene: TRBV6-1
CDR3 length: 13

CDR3 protein: CASSQDTGTGSYGYTF
V gene: TRBV4-3
CDR3 length: 16

CDR3 protein: CASSLLGRRDQPQHF
V gene: TRBV5-1
CDR3 length: 15

CDR3 protein: CASSSRVPSGTRAFF
V gene: TRBV12-3/TRBV12-4
CDR3 length: 15

CDR3 protein: CASSEAIEIQETQYF
V gene: TRBV2
CDR3 length: 15

CDR3 protein: CASSLGPSRADTQYF
V gene: TRBV5-1
CDR3 length: 15

CDR3 protein: CASSPGGSNQETQYF
V gene: TRBV18
CDR3 length: 15

CDR3 protein: CASSAGWGGYEQYF
V gene: TRBV7-8
CDR3 length: 14

CDR3 protein: CASSSLSGYMYF
V gene: TRBV27
CDR3 length: 12

CDR3 protein: CASSALGLKTNEKLFF
V gene: TRBV9
CDR3 length: 16

CDR3 protein: CSVSRGLSYNEQFF
V gene: TRBV29-1
CDR3 length: 14

CDR3 protein: CASSLGGLADTQYF
V gene: TRBV5-1
CDR3 length: 14

CDR3 protein: CSVEGGGTDTQYF
V gene: TRBV29-1
CDR3 length: 13

CDR3 protein: CASRERLQPPNSPLHF
V gene: TRBV25-1
CDR3 length: 16

CDR3 protein: CASSAGQGAYDEQFF
V gene: TRBV2
CDR3 length: 15

CDR3 protein: CASSYPGPEPYEQYF
V gene: TRBV5-1
CDR3 length: 15

CDR3 protein: CASSQRPTLSSYEQYF
V gene: TRBV3-1
CDR3 length: 16

CDR3 protein: CASSHGTSGDNEQFF
V gene: TRBV7-2
CDR3 length: 15

CDR3 protein: CASSSPRAGGLTGELFF
V gene: TRBV12-3/TRBV12-4
CDR3 length: 17

CDR3 protein: CASSGTSDSTQETQYF
V gene: TRBV2
CDR3 length: 16

CDR3 protein: CASNLRGSHANTGELFF
V gene: TRBV12-3/TRBV12-4
CDR3 length: 17

CDR3 protein: CASSPREGRGSQPQHF
V gene: TRBV12-3/TRBV12-4
CDR3 length: 16

CDR3 protein: CASSYKGQGARDEQYF
V gene: TRBV6-5
CDR3 length: 16

CDR3 protein: CATSTDLAGNYTDTQYF
V gene: TRBV15
CDR3 length: 17

CDR3 protein: CASRQEGGGANVLTF
V gene: TRBV2
CDR3 length: 15

CDR3 protein: CSARDYGGKGADTQYF
V gene: TRBV20-1
CDR3 length: 16

CDR3 protein: CATLTQDIQYF
V gene: TRBV24-1
CDR3 length: 11

CDR3 protein: CASSSLWGSTDTQYF
V gene: TRBV5-1
CDR3 length: 15

CDR3 protein: CASSLGEGEKLFF
V gene: TRBV5-1
CDR3 length: 13

CDR3 protein: CATSRDIVKTGELFF
V gene: TRBV15
CDR3 length: 15

CDR3 protein: CASSPLPQPRYEQYF
V gene: TRBV12-3/TRBV12-4
CDR3 length: 15

CDR3 protein: CASSSGQLDTQYF
V gene: TRBV5-1
CDR3 length: 13

CDR3 protein: CATSDFSMGSLIETQYF
V gene: TRBV24-1
CDR3 length: 17

CDR3 protein: CASSLFDGINSPLHF
V gene: TRBV27
CDR3 length: 15

CDR3 protein: CASSGGGPGGTQYF
V gene: TRBV9
CDR3 length: 14

CDR3 protein: CASSLVGTAYGYTF
V gene: TRBV7-9
CDR3 length: 14

CDR3 protein: CASSQDRRTDNQPQHF
V gene: TRBV3-1
CDR3 length: 16

CDR3 protein: CASSLDGGYNEQFF
V gene: TRBV7-8
CDR3 length: 14

CDR3 protein: CASSLKPHRDTGELFF
V gene: TRBV4-1
CDR3 length: 16

CDR3 protein: CATSDNTGELFF
V gene: TRBV24-1
CDR3 length: 12

CDR3 protein: CASSSPLRHREQFF
V gene: TRBV7-8
CDR3 length: 14

CDR3 protein: CSVEQGYEQYF
V gene: TRBV29-1
CDR3 length: 11

CDR3 protein: CASREGGGFQYF
V gene: TRBV12-3/TRBV12-4
CDR3 length: 12

CDR3 protein: CSAHPLTGGSGQYF
V gene: TRBV20-1
CDR3 length: 14

CDR3 protein: CASSYYGASGANVLTF
V gene: TRBV6-5
CDR3 length: 16

CDR3 protein: CASSLRSGLAVDTQYF
V gene: TRBV7-3
CDR3 length: 16

CDR3 protein: CASSVVDRANNEQFF
V gene: TRBV9
CDR3 length: 15

CDR3 protein: CASSLLYLRDRRGNTIYF
V gene: TRBV12-3/TRBV12-4
CDR3 length: 18

CDR3 protein: CASRAPGGPNEQFF
V gene: TRBV2
CDR3 length: 14

CDR3 protein: CASSRGTNNEQFF
V gene: TRBV6-1
CDR3 length: 13

CDR3 protein: CSGLDRGYGYTF
V gene: TRBV29-1
CDR3 length: 12

CDR3 protein: CASSFGTGANEQFF
V gene: TRBV5-1
CDR3 length: 14

CDR3 protein: CASSPGIAAVEQYF
V gene: TRBV18
CDR3 length: 14